Listed below are T cell receptor beta chains from one sample, sequenced in a study of shared clonotypes between healthy human individuals. Data came from immunoSEQ multiplex PCR; TCRdb stores just in-frame clones and leaves some out. The table shows about 530,000 clones, with 75% to 80% occurring only once. Sample: PBMCs. The receptor set was obtained from a woman aged 40 to 50 in good health. Some clones in this sample may be carry-over from other donors' samples. The CDR3 runs from the conserved cysteine through the conserved F or W. The D gene is left open where the match is weak. Clone size, where shown, is once, few, many, or a class for clones that have expanded.

j_call | clone_size | v_call | d_call | cdr3_aa | cdr3_nt
TRBJ2-5 | - | TRBV18 | - | CASSKAFQETQYF | TGTGCCAGCTCAAAGGCTTTCCAAGAGACCCAGTACTTC
TRBJ1-1 | few | TRBV19 | - | CASSIGARNTEAFF | TGTGCCAGTAGTATCGGGGCGAGGAACACTGAAGCTTTCTTT
TRBJ2-7 | many | TRBV11-2 | - | CASSFSESSYEQYF | TGTGCCAGCAGCTTCTCTGAGAGCTCCTACGAGCAGTACTTC
TRBJ2-7 | few | TRBV6-1 | - | CASSGPSFGYEQYF | TGTGCCAGCTCTGGCCCATCGTTCGGGTACGAGCAGTACTTC
TRBJ2-2 | - | TRBV21-1 | - | CASSKGSGVVGGSGNTGELFF | TGTGCCAGCAGCAAAGGGTCAGGGGTGGTAGGCGGGAGTGGGAACACCGGGGAGCTGTTTTTT
TRBJ2-1 | - | TRBV29-1 | - | CSARRGNEQFF | TGCAGCGCCCGGAGGGGCAATGAGCAGTTCTTC
TRBJ2-1 | - | TRBV5-1 | - | CASSLALGGMHSYNEQFF | TGCGCCAGCAGCTTGGCCTTGGGGGGAATGCACTCCTACAATGAGCAGTTCTTC
TRBJ1-2 | - | TRBV18 | - | CASSLDMAMRYTF | TGTGCCAGCTCACTAGACATGGCTATGCGGTACACCTTC
TRBJ2-7 | - | TRBV10-3 | TRBD2 | CAIKEGLAGVEQYF | TGTGCCATCAAGGAAGGACTAGCGGGAGTCGAGCAGTACTTC
TRBJ2-2 | - | TRBV6-1 | TRBD1 | CASSARQGIGTGELFF | TGTGCCAGCAGTGCCCGACAGGGAATTGGGACCGGGGAGCTGTTTTTT
TRBJ1-4 | - | TRBV28 | - | CASSLVGYEKLFF | TGTGCCAGCAGTTTAGTGGGTTATGAAAAACTGTTTTTT
TRBJ2-5 | - | TRBV5-1 | - | CASSDLGYRARETQYF | TGCGCCAGCAGCGACTTAGGATACAGGGCTCGAGAGACCCAGTACTTC
TRBJ2-5 | few | TRBV9 | - | CASGGETQYF | TGTGCCAGCGGCGGGGAGACCCAGTACTTC
TRBJ2-7 | - | TRBV28 | - | CASSVYSGSYEQYF | TGTGCCAGCAGTGTTTATAGCGGTTCCTACGAGCAGTACTTC
TRBJ1-5 | once | TRBV2 | - | CASSARARGNQPQHF | TGTGCCAGCAGTGCCCGAGCCCGGGGCAATCAGCCCCAGCATTTT
TRBJ2-5 | - | TRBV7-8 | - | CASSLDLRGTQYF | TGTGCCAGCAGCTTAGATTTGCGGGGGACCCAGTACTTC
TRBJ2-3 | - | TRBV30 | - | CAWRISGRDTQYF | TGTGCCTGGAGGATAAGCGGAAGAGATACGCAGTATTTT
TRBJ2-3 | once | TRBV6-5 | - | CASSYDYRTDTQYF | TGTGCCAGCAGTTATGACTACCGCACAGATACGCAGTATTTT
TRBJ2-3 | - | TRBV2 | - | CASKVLASTDTQYF | TGTGCCAGCAAGGTCCTTGCTAGCACAGATACGCAGTATTTT
TRBJ2-5 | - | TRBV28 | - | CASSPVRGGETQYF | TGTGCCAGCAGCCCCGTCCGTGGTGGGGAGACCCAGTACTTC
TRBJ1-5 | once | TRBV15 | - | CATSRDRGGWQPQHF | TGTGCCACCAGCAGAGATCGGGGGGGCTGGCAGCCCCAGCATTTT
TRBJ2-7 | - | TRBV9 | TRBD2 | CASSRTSGSYEQYF | TGTGCCAGCAGTCGGACTAGCGGGAGCTACGAGCAGTACTTC
TRBJ1-2 | - | TRBV2 | - | CASSGAPVGYGYTF | TGTGCCAGCAGCGGCGCCCCGGTTGGCTATGGCTACACCTTC
TRBJ2-3 | - | TRBV6-6 | - | CASSRTEHSTDTQYF | TGTGCCAGCTCCCGGACAGAGCATAGCACAGATACGCAGTATTTT
TRBJ2-2 | - | TRBV4-3 | - | CASSQAANTGELFF | TGCGCCAGCAGCCAAGCCGCGAACACCGGGGAGCTGTTTTTT
TRBJ2-7 | - | TRBV15 | TRBD1 | CATSRLRDSSYEQYF | TGTGCCACCAGCAGACTACGGGACAGTTCCTACGAGCAGTACTTC
TRBJ2-1 | once | TRBV12-2 | - | CASRQGDVAGGSYNEQFF | -
TRBJ2-7 | - | TRBV15 | TRBD1 | CATSRQTGGEQYF | TGTGCCACCAGCAGACAAACAGGGGGCGAGCAGTACTTC
TRBJ2-2 | few | TRBV28 | - | CASSSASRDTGELFF | TGTGCCAGCAGTTCAGCTAGCCGGGACACCGGGGAGCTGTTTTTT
TRBJ1-3 | once | TRBV7-9 | - | CASKSTQGGNTIYF | TGTGCCAGCAAATCCACCCAGGGTGGAAACACCATATATTTT
TRBJ2-7 | - | TRBV7-8 | - | CASSLEGGSSYEQYF | TGTGCCAGCAGCTTAGAGGGGGGGAGCTCCTACGAGCAGTACTTC
TRBJ2-1 | once | TRBV9 | TRBD2 | CASSVAGGLAGGEQFF | TGTGCCAGCAGCGTAGCCGGAGGACTAGCGGGAGGCGAGCAGTTCTTC
TRBJ1-1 | - | TRBV4-1 | - | CASSRRTELNTEAFF | TGCGCCAGCAGCCGCCGGACAGAGCTAAACACTGAAGCTTTCTTT
TRBJ2-7 | once | TRBV19 | TRBD1 | CASRRQGDYEQYF | TGTGCCAGTAGGAGACAGGGGGACTACGAGCAGTACTTC
TRBJ2-5 | few | TRBV7-2 | TRBD2 | CASSLALAGTQETQYF | TGTGCCAGCAGCTTAGCTCTAGCGGGAACCCAAGAGACCCAGTACTTC
TRBJ1-6 | - | TRBV29-1 | TRBD1 | CSVRRGNDSPLHF | TGCAGCGTTCGCAGGGGGAATGACTCACCCCTCCACTTT
TRBJ2-7 | - | TRBV6-1 | - | CASSELAGVPSEQYF | TGTGCCAGCAGTGAACTGGCAGGGGTACCTTCCGAGCAGTACTTC
TRBJ2-5 | - | TRBV30 | TRBD2 | CAWSVPSGGAVRETQYF | TGTGCCTGGAGTGTGCCCTCGGGGGGGGCGGTTAGAGAGACCCAGTACTTC
TRBJ2-3 | few | TRBV7-9 | - | CASSSHPGRITDTQYF | TGTGCCAGCAGCTCGCATCCGGGACGGATCACAGATACGCAGTATTTT
TRBJ2-7 | - | TRBV5-1 | TRBD1 | CASSGRDRDYEQYF | TGCGCCAGCAGCGGCCGGGACAGGGATTACGAGCAGTACTTC
TRBJ2-4 | - | TRBV5-1 | TRBD1 | CASSLMGQGAVHIQYF | TGCGCCAGCAGCTTGATGGGACAGGGGGCCGTTCACATTCAGTACTTC
TRBJ1-1 | few | TRBV10-3 | - | CAISVGPSMNTEAFF | TGTGCCATCAGTGTCGGCCCTTCCATGAACACTGAAGCTTTCTTT
TRBJ2-1 | - | TRBV5-1 | TRBD1 | CASSAQGVAWDEQFF | TGCGCCAGCAGCGCACAGGGGGTGGCTTGGGATGAGCAGTTCTTC
TRBJ2-7 | - | TRBV4-1 | TRBD2 | CASSPYGTSGDYEQYF | TGCGCCAGCAGCCCCTACGGGACTAGCGGAGACTACGAGCAGTACTTC
TRBJ1-1 | few | TRBV4-1 | TRBD1 | CASRATGGSFEAFF | TGCGCCAGCAGAGCTACAGGGGGATCCTTTGAAGCTTTCTTT
TRBJ2-3 | - | TRBV5-1 | TRBD2 | CASSPRTSGRAQNTQYF | TGCGCCAGCAGCCCACGGACTAGCGGGAGGGCCCAGAATACGCAGTATTTT
TRBJ2-1 | - | TRBV7-8 | - | CASSRGTRDEQFF | TGTGCCAGCAGCCGGGGGACTCGCGATGAGCAGTTCTTC
TRBJ2-7 | - | TRBV2 | - | CTSGARDGSYEQYF | TGTACCAGCGGAGCCCGGGATGGCTCCTACGAGCAGTACTTC
TRBJ2-3 | - | TRBV5-1 | - | CASSSSQASTDTQYF | TGCGCCAGCAGCTCGTCACAGGCAAGCACAGATACGCAGTATTTT
TRBJ2-7 | - | TRBV28 | - | CASRSELGQQYF | TGTGCCAGCAGATCGGAGCTTGGACAGCAGTACTTC
TRBJ2-3 | - | TRBV7-3 | TRBD2 | CASSPTLAGGADTQYF | TGTGCCAGCAGCCCTACACTAGCGGGAGGGGCAGATACGCAGTATTTT
TRBJ1-2 | - | TRBV11-1 | - | CASSFQSNYGYTF | TGTGCCAGCAGCTTCCAGTCTAACTATGGCTACACCTTC